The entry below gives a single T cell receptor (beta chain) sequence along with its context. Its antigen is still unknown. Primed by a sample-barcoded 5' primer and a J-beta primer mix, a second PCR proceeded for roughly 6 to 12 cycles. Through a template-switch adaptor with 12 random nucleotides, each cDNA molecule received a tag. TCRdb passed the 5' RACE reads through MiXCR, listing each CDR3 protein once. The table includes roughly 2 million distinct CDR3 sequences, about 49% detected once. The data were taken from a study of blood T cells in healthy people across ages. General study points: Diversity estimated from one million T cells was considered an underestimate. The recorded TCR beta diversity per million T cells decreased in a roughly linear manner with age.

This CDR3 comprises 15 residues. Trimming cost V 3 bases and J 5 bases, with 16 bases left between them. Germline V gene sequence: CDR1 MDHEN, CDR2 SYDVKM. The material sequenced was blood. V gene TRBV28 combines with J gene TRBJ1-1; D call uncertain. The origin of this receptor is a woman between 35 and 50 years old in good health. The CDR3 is CASSFAVRPRTEAFF. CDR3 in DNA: TGTGCCAGCAGTTTCGCGGTCAGGCCCAGGACTGAAGCTTTCTTT.